These T cell receptor beta chains were read from a single sample in a study of PD-L1 blockade in urothelial cancer. Repertoires were generated with immunoSEQ multiplex PCR, while TCRdb's copy carries only in-frame clones and drops some. The repertoire holds around 110,000 clones, with around 88% as singletons. The specimen comprised PBMCs, sampled around atezolizumab (anti-PD-L1) treatment. The receptors stem from a man aged 55 to 70 with urothelial cancer. The CDR3 runs from the conserved cysteine through the conserved F or W. Fields, in order: J gene, V gene, D gene, clone size, CDR3 DNA, CDR3 protein. D genes are given only for firm matches. Size values are once, few and many counts, or a class for expanded clones, and some rows have none.

TRBJ2-2,TRBV2,TRBD2,-,TGTGCCAGCAGTGAGCAGCGGGGGTTACCCGGGGAGCTGTTTTTT,CASSEQRGLPGELFF
TRBJ2-2,TRBV25-1,-,-,TGTGCCAGCAGTGATGGCCAGTACACCGGGGAGCTGTTTTTT,CASSDGQYTGELFF
TRBJ1-3,TRBV6-1,-,-,TGTGCCAGCACATTCGGAGTAGGAAACACCATATATTTT,CASTFGVGNTIYF
TRBJ2-7,TRBV6-6,-,-,TGTGCCAGCACCCACTCAGGTAGCGCCTCCTACGAGCAGTACTTC,CASTHSGSASYEQYF
TRBJ2-3,TRBV12-5,TRBD1,-,TGTGCTAGTGGTTTGGCAGGGGGAAACACAGATACGCAGTATTTT,CASGLAGGNTDTQYF
TRBJ1-2,TRBV7-2,TRBD1,once,TGTGCCAGCAGCTACACAGGGGTGGTCAACTATGGCTACACCTTC,CASSYTGVVNYGYTF
TRBJ2-1,TRBV18,TRBD2,-,TGTGCCAGCTCACCTTGGACTAGCGGGAGGGGAGATGAGCAGTTCTTC,CASSPWTSGRGDEQFF
TRBJ1-3,TRBV28,-,-,TGTGCCAGCAGACTCGGTCCGGGAAACACCATATATTTT,CASRLGPGNTIYF
TRBJ2-2,TRBV18,TRBD2,-,TGTGCCAGCTCACCCCGGGGAGGGGCGAACACCGGGGAGCTGTTTTTT,CASSPRGGANTGELFF
TRBJ2-2,TRBV6-4,TRBD2,-,TGTGCCAGCAGTGCACGGGAGGGCCTGGCCGGGGAGCTGTTTTTT,CASSAREGLAGELFF
TRBJ1-6,TRBV28,TRBD1,few,TGTGCCAGCAGTTTAGGGACAGTCGGCTATAATTCACCCCTCCACTTT,CASSLGTVGYNSPLHF
TRBJ2-1,TRBV14,-,once,TGTGCCAGCAGCCAAAGGGCACCACTAGTCTACAATGAGCAGTTCTTC,CASSQRAPLVYNEQFF
TRBJ2-5,TRBV7-6,-,once,TGTGCCAGCAGCCCAGGGAACCAAGAGACCCAGTACTTC,CASSPGNQETQYF
TRBJ2-3,TRBV11-3,TRBD1,-,TGTGCCAGCAGCTTTGATACGGGACAGGGGAATAGAGATACGCAGTATTTT,CASSFDTGQGNRDTQYF